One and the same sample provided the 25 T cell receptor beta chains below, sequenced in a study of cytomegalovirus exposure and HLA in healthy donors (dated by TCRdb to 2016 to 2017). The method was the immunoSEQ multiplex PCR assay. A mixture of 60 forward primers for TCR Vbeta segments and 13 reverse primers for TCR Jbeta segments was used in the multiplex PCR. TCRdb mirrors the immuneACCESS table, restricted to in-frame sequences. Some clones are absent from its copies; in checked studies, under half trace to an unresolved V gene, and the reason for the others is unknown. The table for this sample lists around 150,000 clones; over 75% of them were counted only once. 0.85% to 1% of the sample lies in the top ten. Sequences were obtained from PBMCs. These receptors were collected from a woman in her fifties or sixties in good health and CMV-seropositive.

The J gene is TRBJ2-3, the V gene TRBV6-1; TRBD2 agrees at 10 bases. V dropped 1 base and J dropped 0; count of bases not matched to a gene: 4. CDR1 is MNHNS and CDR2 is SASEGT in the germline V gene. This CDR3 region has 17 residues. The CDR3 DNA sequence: TGTGCCAGCAGTGAAGGGGCTAGCGGGAGTAGCACAGATACGCAGTATTTT. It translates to CASSEGASGSSTDTQYF.

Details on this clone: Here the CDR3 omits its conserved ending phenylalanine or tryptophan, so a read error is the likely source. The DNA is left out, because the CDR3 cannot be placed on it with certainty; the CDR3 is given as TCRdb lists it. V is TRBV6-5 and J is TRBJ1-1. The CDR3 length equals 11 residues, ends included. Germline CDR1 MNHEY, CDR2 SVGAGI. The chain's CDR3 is CASALNPPGNS.

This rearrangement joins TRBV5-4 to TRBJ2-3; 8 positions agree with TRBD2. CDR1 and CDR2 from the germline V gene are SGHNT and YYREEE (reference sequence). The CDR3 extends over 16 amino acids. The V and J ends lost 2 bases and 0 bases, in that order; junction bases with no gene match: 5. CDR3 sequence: CASSFPRGGSTDTQYF. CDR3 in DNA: TGTGCCAGCAGCTTTCCCCGGGGGGGAAGCACAGATACGCAGTATTTT.

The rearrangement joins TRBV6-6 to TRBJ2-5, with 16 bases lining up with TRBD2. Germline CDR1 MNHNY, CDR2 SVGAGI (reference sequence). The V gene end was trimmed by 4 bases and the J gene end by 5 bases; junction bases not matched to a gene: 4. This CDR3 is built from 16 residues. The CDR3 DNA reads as TGTGCCAGCAGTTCGGGACTAGCGGGGGGGATTGAGACCCAGTACTTC. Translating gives CASSSGLAGGIETQYF.

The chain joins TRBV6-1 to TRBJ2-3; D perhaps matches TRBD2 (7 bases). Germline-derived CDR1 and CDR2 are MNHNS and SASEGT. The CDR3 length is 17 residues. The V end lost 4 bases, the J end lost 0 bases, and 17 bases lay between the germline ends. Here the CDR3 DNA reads TGTGCCAGCAGTGCTCTGGGGGCGGGGGTTAGCACAGATACGCAGTATTTT. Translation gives CASSALGAGVSTDTQYF.

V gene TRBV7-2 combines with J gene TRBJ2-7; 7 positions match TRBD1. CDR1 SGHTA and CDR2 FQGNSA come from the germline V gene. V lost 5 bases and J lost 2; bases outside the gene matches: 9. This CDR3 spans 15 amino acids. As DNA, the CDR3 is TGTGCCAGCAGCCCCGATTGGACAGGTACCTACGAGCAGTACTTC. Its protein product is CASSPDWTGTYEQYF. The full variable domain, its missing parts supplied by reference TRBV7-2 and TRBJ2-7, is GAGVSQSPSNKVTEKGKDVELRCDPISGHTALYWYRQSLGQGLEFLIYFQGNSAPDKSGLPSDRFSAERTGGSVSTLTIQRTQQEDSAVYLCASSPDWTGTYEQYFGPGTRLTVT.

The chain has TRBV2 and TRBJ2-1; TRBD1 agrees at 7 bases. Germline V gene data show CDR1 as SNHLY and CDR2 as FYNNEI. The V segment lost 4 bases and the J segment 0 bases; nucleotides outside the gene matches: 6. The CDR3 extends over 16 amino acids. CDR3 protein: CASSAGTAISYNEQFF. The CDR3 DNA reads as TGTGCCAGCAGTGCCGGGACAGCAATCTCCTACAATGAGCAGTTCTTC.

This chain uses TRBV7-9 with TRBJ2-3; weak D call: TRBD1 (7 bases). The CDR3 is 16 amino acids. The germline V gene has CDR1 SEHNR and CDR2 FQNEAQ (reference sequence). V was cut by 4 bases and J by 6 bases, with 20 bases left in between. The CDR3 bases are TGTGCCAGCAGCTCAGACAGGGAGGTAGAGAGGGATACGCAGTATTTT. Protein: CASSSDREVERDTQYF.

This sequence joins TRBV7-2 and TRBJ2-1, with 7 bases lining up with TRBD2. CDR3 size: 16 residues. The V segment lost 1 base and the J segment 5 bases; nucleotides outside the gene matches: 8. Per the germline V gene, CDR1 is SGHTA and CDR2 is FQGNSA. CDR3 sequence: CASSLVRGLVDNEQFF. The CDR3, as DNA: TGTGCCAGCAGCTTAGTACGAGGACTAGTGGACAATGAGCAGTTCTTC.

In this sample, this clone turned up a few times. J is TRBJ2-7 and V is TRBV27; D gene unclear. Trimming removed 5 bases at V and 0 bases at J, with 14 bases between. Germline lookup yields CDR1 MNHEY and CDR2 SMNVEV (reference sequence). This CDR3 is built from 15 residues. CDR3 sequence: CASSPKTSYSYEQYF. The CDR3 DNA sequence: TGTGCCAGCAGTCCTAAGACATCCTACTCCTACGAGCAGTACTTC.

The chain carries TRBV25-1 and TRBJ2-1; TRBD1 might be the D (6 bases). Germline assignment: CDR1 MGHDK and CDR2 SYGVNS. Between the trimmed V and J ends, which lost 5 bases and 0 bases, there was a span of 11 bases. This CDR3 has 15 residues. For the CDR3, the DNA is TGTGCCAGCAGTAGGGACACCCCCTCCTACAATGAGCAGTTCTTC. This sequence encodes CASSRDTPSYNEQFF. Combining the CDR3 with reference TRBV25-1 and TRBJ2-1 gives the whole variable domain EADIYQTPRYLVIGTGKKITLECSQTMGHDKMYWYQQDPGMELHLIHYSYGVNSTEKGDLSSESTVSRIRTEHFPLTLESARPSHTSQYLCASSRDTPSYNEQFFGPGTRLTVL.

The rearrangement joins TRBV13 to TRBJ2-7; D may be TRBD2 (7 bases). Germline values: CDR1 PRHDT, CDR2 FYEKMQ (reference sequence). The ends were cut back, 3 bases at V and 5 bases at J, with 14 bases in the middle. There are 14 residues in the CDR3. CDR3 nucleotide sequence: TGTGCCAGCAGCTTGGGGGGGGGCCGCAACGAGCAGTACTTC. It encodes CASSLGGGRNEQYF.

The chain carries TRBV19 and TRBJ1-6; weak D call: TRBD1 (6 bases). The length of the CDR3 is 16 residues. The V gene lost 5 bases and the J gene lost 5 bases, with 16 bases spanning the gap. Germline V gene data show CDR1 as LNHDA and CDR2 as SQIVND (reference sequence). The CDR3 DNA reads TGTGCCAGTAGTGTCGGGGGGGGCCTGAATAATTCACCCCTCCACTTT. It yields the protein CASSVGGGLNNSPLHF.

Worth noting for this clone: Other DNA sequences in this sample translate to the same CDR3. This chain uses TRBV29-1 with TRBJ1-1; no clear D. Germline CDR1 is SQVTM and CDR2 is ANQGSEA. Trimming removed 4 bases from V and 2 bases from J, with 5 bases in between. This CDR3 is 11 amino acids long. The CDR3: CSVARNTEAFF. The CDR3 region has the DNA TGCAGCGTTGCTCGTAACACTGAAGCTTTCTTT. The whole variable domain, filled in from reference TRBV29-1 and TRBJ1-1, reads SAVISQKPSRDICQRGTSLTIQCQVDSQVTMMFWYRQQPGQSLTLIATANQGSEATYESGFVIDKFPISRPNLTFSTLTVSNMSPEDSSIYLCSVARNTEAFFGQGTRLTVV.

The CDR3 is CAIRDTDQPQHF. The CDR3 nucleotides are TGTGCCATCAGAGACACTGATCAGCCCCAGCATTTT. The chain couples TRBV10-3 to TRBJ1-5, with D hard to call. CDR1 and CDR2 from the germline V gene are ENHRY and SYGVKD. This CDR3 has 12 amino acids. Trimming removed 6 bases at V and 5 bases at J, with 8 bases between.

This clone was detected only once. In DNA, the CDR3 is TGTGCCAGCTCAAGGCCCGAGACAGGGGGCCCCGAGCAGTACTTC. Protein product: CASSRPETGGPEQYF. This chain connects TRBV18 to TRBJ2-7, with TRBD1 matching 10 bases. V gave up 5 bases and J gave up 6 bases; unmatched junction bases: 10. Germline CDR1 KGHSH, CDR2 LQKENI. The CDR3 has 15 residues.

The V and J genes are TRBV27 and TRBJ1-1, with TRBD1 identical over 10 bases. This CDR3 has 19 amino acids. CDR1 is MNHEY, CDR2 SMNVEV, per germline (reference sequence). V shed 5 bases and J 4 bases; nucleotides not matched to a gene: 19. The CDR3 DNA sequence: TGTGCCAGCAGTCCCGACAGGGGGCGCACCCCGGGGTCTTTCACTGAAGCTTTCTTT. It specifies CASSPDRGRTPGSFTEAFF.

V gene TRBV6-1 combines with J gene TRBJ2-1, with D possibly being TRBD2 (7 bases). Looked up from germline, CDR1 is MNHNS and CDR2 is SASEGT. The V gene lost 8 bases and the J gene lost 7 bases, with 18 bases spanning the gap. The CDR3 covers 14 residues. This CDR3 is CASVEGGARNEQFF. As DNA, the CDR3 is TGTGCCAGCGTTGAGGGGGGGGCTAGGAATGAGCAGTTCTTC.

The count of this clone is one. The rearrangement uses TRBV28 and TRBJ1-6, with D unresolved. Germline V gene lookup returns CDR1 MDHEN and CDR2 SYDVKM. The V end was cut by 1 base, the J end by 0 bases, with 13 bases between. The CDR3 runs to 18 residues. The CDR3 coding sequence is TGTGCCAGCAGTTTATCCCTCGGTTTCGGCTCCTATAATTCACCCCTCCACTTT. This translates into CASSLSLGFGSYNSPLHF.

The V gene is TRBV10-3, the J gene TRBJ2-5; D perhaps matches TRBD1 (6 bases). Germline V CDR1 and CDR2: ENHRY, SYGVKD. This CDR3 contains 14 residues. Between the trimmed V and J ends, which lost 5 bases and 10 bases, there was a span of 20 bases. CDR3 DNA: TGTGCCATCAGTCGCGGCGACAGGTCTGTGGTCCAGTACTTC. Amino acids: CAISRGDRSVVQYF.

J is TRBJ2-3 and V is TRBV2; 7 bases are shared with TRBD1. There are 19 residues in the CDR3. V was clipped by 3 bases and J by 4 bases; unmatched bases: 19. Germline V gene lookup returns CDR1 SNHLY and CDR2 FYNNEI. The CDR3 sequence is CASSEEHRDRSFVSDTQYF. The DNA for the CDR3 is TGTGCCAGCAGTGAGGAGCACCGGGACAGAAGCTTTGTGTCAGATACGCAGTATTTT.

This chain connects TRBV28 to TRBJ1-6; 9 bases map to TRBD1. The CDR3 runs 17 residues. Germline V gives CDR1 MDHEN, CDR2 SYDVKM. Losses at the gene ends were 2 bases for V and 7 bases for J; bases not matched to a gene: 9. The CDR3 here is CASSLGGTGGGNSPLHF. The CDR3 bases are TGTGCCAGCAGTTTAGGGGGTACAGGGGGCGGGAATTCACCCCTCCACTTT. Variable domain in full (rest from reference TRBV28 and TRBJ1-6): DVKVTQSSRYLVKRTGEKVFLECVQDMDHENMFWYRQDPGLGLRLIYFSYDVKMKEKGDIPEGYSVSREKKERFSLILESASTNQTSMYLCASSLGGTGGGNSPLHFGNGTRLTVT.

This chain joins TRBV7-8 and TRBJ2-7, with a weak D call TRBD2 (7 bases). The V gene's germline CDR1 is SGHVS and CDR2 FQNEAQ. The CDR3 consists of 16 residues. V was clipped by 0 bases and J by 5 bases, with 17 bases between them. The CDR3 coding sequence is TGTGCCAGCAGCTTAGCGGGGGCGGGAGTTTCCCACGAGCAGTACTTC. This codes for CASSLAGAGVSHEQYF.

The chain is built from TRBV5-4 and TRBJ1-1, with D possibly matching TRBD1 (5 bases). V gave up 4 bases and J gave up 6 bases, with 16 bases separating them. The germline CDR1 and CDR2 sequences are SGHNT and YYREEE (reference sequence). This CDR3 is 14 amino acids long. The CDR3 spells CASSPRGVRPEAFF. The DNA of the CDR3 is TGTGCCAGCAGCCCTCGGGGGGTGAGGCCTGAAGCTTTCTTT.

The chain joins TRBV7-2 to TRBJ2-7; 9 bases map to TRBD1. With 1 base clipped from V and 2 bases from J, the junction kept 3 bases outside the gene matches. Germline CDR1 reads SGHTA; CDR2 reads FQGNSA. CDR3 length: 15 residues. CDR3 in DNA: TGTGCCAGCAGCTTAGGACAGGGGGGACCCTACGAGCAGTACTTC. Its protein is CASSLGQGGPYEQYF. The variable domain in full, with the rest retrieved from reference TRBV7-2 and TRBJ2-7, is GAGVSQSPSNKVTEKGKDVELRCDPISGHTALYWYRQSLGQGLEFLIYFQGNSAPDKSGLPSDRFSAERTGGSVSTLTIQRTQQEDSAVYLCASSLGQGGPYEQYFGPGTRLTVT.